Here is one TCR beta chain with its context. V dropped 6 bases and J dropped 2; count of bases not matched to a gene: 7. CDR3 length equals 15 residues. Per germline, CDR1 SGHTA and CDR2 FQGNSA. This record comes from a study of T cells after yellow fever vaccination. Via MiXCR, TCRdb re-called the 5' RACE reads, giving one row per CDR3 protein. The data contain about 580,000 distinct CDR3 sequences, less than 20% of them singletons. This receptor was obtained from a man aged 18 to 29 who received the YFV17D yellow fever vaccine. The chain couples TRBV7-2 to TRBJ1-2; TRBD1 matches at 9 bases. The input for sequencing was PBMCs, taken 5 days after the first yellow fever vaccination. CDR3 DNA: TGTGCCAGCAGTGTTACCGGGACAGGGAACTATGGCTACACCTTC. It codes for CASSVTGTGNYGYTF.